This T cell receptor beta chain stems from a study of cytomegalovirus exposure and HLA in healthy donors. At the level of the study: Of all 400 or so donors who were genotyped, roughly 81% belonged to the Caucasian-associated ancestry cluster. Study findings and constraints: Later genetic work tied a missense DCLRE1C variant to beta-chain V and J trimming. Among TCR beta chains, those listed as cytomegalovirus-associated numbered about 150.

This clone was observed a few times. Its target is unknown. Researchers ran the PCR with 60 Vbeta and 13 Jbeta primers. In the authors' workflow: In a later analysis, the count reached some 83 million unique TCR beta chains, with 8.5 million to 14 million shared. The protocol was immunoSEQ multiplex PCR, while the TCRdb copy is restricted to in-frame clones and leaves out a portion. That table supplies the V and J calls and clone size; D and trimming were determined from the DNA. The data contain over 100,000 clones, 80% of them singletons. From germline, CDR1 is MNHEY and CDR2 SMNVEV (reference sequence). The CDR3 length is 14 residues. The V gene lost 5 bases and the J gene lost 0 bases, with 11 bases spanning the gap.

The origin of this receptor is a man younger than 40 in good health and CMV-seronegative. Sequenced: PBMCs. This chain joins TRBV27 and TRBJ2-7; tentatively, D is TRBD2 (5 bases). The CDR3 protein is CASSPRTSSYEQYF. CDR3 nucleotides: TGTGCCAGCAGTCCTCGAACTAGCTCCTACGAGCAGTACTTC.